The entry that follows covers one T cell receptor (beta chain) sequence. Its antigen is as yet unknown. Each sample's TCRbeta library yielded on average about 41,000 productive templates. Sequenced by immunoSEQ multiplex PCR; TCRdb stores in-frame clones only, minus some. The sample has more than 10,000 clones; 65% to 90% are singletons. The data are from a study of STAT3 mutations in large granular lymphocyte leukemia. Findings and limits, study-wide: Treatment regimens differed across patients between samplings. Some patients had dominant TCR clones larger than their STAT3 mutant burden. At least one immunodominant TCR beta clonotype appeared in every T-cell large granular lymphocyte leukemia patient.

The sequence derives from a man older than 75 with T-cell large granular lymphocyte leukemia. Some clones in this sample may be carry-over from other donors' samples. Sequencing was done on a sample of peripheral blood mononuclear cells.

This chain's CDR3 is CASSPTRVSTDTQYF. The CDR3 DNA is TGTGCCAGCAGCCCAACCCGGGTTAGCACAGATACGCAGTATTTT. The chain carries TRBV4-2 and TRBJ2-3; no firm D call. CDR3 length equals 15 residues. The germline V and J ends were trimmed by 4 bases and 0 bases, with 11 bases remaining between them. Germline V lookup: CDR1 LGHNA, CDR2 YNFKEQ.